The entry below gives a single T cell receptor beta chain sequence along with its context. This entry comes from a study of blood T cell repertoires in COVID-19. V was clipped by 6 bases and J by 4 bases, with 12 bases between them. The length of the CDR3 is 13 residues. Germline V gene sequence: CDR1 MNHEY, CDR2 SVGAGI. Original processing methods: Amplification of reference gene primers provided the estimated nucleated cell counts. Profiling relied on immunoSEQ multiplex PCR, and the TCRdb table lists in-frame clones only, not all of them. V and J calls and clone size are copied from that table; D and trimming were computed from the DNA. The sample carries 100,000 to 150,000 clones, roughly 80% recorded once.

The TCR sequence derives from a man aged 80 or over with COVID-19, enrolled during active disease. The sequenced material came from peripheral blood. V is TRBV6-5 and J is TRBJ1-1; D is unclear. The CDR3 loop reads CASSQRSSTEAFF. The CDR3 DNA is TGTGCCAGCAGCCAGAGGTCTAGCACTGAAGCTTTCTTT.